This T cell receptor (beta chain) was found in a study of blood T cell repertoires in COVID-19. Generated by immunoSEQ multiplex PCR, the TCRdb table keeps only in-frame clones and is missing some. The top ten clones hold 4% to 5.5% of a sample with 88,000 or so clones, approximately 84% of them seen once. With 2 bases clipped from V and 9 bases from J, the junction kept 8 bases outside the gene matches. The CDR3 extends over 16 amino acids. The germline gives CDR1 LNHDA, CDR2 SQIVND (reference sequence). The rearrangement links TRBV19 to TRBJ2-1; TRBD2 agrees at 12 bases. Sample: peripheral blood. The TCR comes from a man aged 55-75 years with acute or convalescent COVID-19. The chain's CDR3 is CASSILASGRASEQFF. Written as DNA, the CDR3 is TGTGCCAGTAGTATATTGGCTAGCGGGAGGGCTAGTGAGCAGTTCTTC.